This entry features one T cell receptor beta chain sequence. Using immunoSEQ multiplex PCR, the repertoire was profiled, and TCRdb retains in-frame clones only, with some absent. The profile shows about 75,000 clones, around 94% of them singletons. These data are taken from a study of control samples from healthy donors and cancer patients. The sequencing input was blood. This receptor was taken from a middle-aged woman in good health.

The CDR3 DNA sequence: TGTGCCTGGAAAGGACAGACGAAAGCTTTCTTT. Protein sequence: CAWKGQTKAFF. The J gene is TRBJ1-1, the V gene TRBV30; D is possibly TRBD1 (6 bases). The CDR3 runs to 11 residues. Looked up from germline, CDR1 is GTSNPN and CDR2 is SVGIG (reference sequence). V lost 4 bases and J lost 9, with 12 bases in between.